This TCR beta chain was documented in a study of blood T cell repertoires in COVID-19. At the level of the study: PBMCs, B-cell-depleted T cells, or T cells were the source of the cDNA or gDNA that made up the material.

The Seattle patients joined while their infection was active and were tracked longitudinally afterward. V lost 0 bases and J lost 9; bases outside the gene matches: 8. Germline values: CDR1 LGHDT, CDR2 YNNKEL (reference sequence). This CDR3 comprises 15 residues. Sequenced by immunoSEQ multiplex PCR; TCRdb stores in-frame clones only, minus some. The sample includes approximately 290,000 clones, roughly 92% of them seen just once. This TCR was sampled from a woman aged 30 to 39 with COVID-19, enrolled during active disease. The chain links TRBV3-1 (or the pseudogene TRBV3-2) to TRBJ2-4; 7 bases match TRBD1. Material: peripheral blood. The CDR3 sequence is CASSQEDRTRGIQYF. CDR3 DNA: TGTGCCAGCAGCCAAGAGGACAGGACAAGGGGCATTCAGTACTTC.